The 21 T cell receptor beta chains reported below all come from one sample, sequenced in a study of CD8+CD57+ T cells in acquired aplastic anemia. Profiling of TCR beta VDJ combinations and CDR3 sequences used genomic DNA as template. TCRdb reanalysed the reads using MiXCR and keeps one entry per CDR3 protein. Found here are roughly 200,000 distinct CDR3 sequences, less than 75% of them singletons; the top ten hold roughly 61%. Whoever was chosen for sequencing had shown CD8+CD57+ cell expansion by flow cytometry. The sequencing sample was made of sorted CD4+, CD8+, or CD8+CD57+ T cells (not recorded which) from PBMCs. The receptors stem from a human donor with aplastic anemia.

The chain recombines TRBV20-1 with TRBJ1-2; D may be TRBD1 (6 bases). Between the trimmed V and J ends, which lost 0 bases and 4 bases, there was a span of 12 bases. CDR1 DFQATT and CDR2 SNEGSKA come from the germline V gene (reference sequence). The length of the CDR3 is 14 residues. CDR3 loop: CSARDIQGAYGYTF. In DNA form, the CDR3 reads TGCAGTGCTAGAGATATACAGGGAGCCTATGGCTACACCTTC.

The V and J genes are TRBV7-8 and TRBJ2-7, with 7 bases that match TRBD2. The CDR3 covers 16 residues. Germline lookup yields CDR1 SGHVS and CDR2 FQNEAQ. The V gene end was trimmed by 5 bases and the J gene end by 7 bases; junction bases not matched to a gene: 17. In DNA form, the CDR3 reads TGTGCCAGCAGCACCTCCGGGGAGGGTGCCTACAATGAGCAGTACTTC. Protein product: CASSTSGEGAYNEQYF.

The chain combines TRBV29-1 with TRBJ1-2; 7 bases are a match to TRBD1. This CDR3 region has 12 residues. Germline trimming cut 7 bases from V and 1 base from J; bases unmatched to any gene: 3. Germline V gene lookup returns CDR1 SQVTM and CDR2 ANQGSEA. The CDR3, as DNA: TGCAGCGCCGGGGACAGTAACTATGGCTACACCTTC. This encodes CSAGDSNYGYTF.

This clonotype was seen many times. The chain combines TRBV7-9 with TRBJ1-2; 10 nucleotides line up with TRBD1. V was clipped by 5 bases and J by 7 bases; unmatched bases: 13. Germline CDR1 reads SEHNR; CDR2 reads FQNEAQ (reference sequence). The CDR3 contains 16 residues. The CDR3 sequence is CASSPKGDRGYVGYTF. Written as DNA, the CDR3 is TGTGCCAGCAGCCCAAAGGGGGACAGGGGATATGTTGGCTACACCTTC.

This chain connects TRBV5-1 to TRBJ2-5; 8 bases fit TRBD2. The V gene end was trimmed by 1 base and the J gene end by 5 bases; junction bases not matched to a gene: 7. Germline CDR1 reads SGHRS; CDR2 reads YFSETQ. The CDR3 is made up of 15 amino acids. This CDR3 is CASSLSKTSEETQYF. As DNA, the CDR3 is TGCGCCAGCAGCTTGTCCAAGACTAGCGAGGAGACCCAGTACTTC.

This clonotype came up a few times. This chain uses TRBV12-3 or TRBV12-4 with TRBJ2-3, with a possible D match to TRBD2 (6 bases). Trimming removed 6 bases from V and 1 base from J, with 14 bases in between. The CDR3 spans 15 residues. The CDR3 sequence: CASRGTPGGTDTQYF. DNA for the CDR3: TGTGCCAGCAGGGGGACCCCGGGGGGCACAGATACGCAGTATTTT.

Comments on this clonotype: No conserved phenylalanine or tryptophan ends this CDR3, so it is likely a read error. No DNA is shown, since the ends of the CDR3 on it are uncertain; the CDR3 is the one TCRdb lists. The chain combines TRBV12-3 or TRBV12-4 with TRBJ2-7. The CDR3 adds up to 12 amino acids, both ends counted. The CDR3 reads CASSPSLSEQCS.

This clonotype has only a few counts. This chain uses TRBV5-1 with TRBJ1-1; D might be TRBD1 (6 bases). The CDR3 is 13 residues long. V lost 4 bases, J lost 4 bases, and 11 bases lay in between. Germline V CDR1 and CDR2: SGHRS, YFSETQ. The CDR3 spells CASSPQGVTEAFF. The DNA for the CDR3 is TGCGCCAGCAGCCCACAGGGCGTCACTGAAGCTTTCTTT.

This clonotype was detected once. The chain uses TRBV25-1 and TRBJ2-5; maybe TRBD2 (5 bases). This CDR3 spans 11 amino acids. With 8 bases removed from V and 4 bases from J, the gap between germline ends came to 8 bases. In germline, CDR1 is MGHDK, CDR2 SYGVNS. The CDR3 reads CASGAGETQYF. For the CDR3, the DNA is TGTGCCAGCGGTGCGGGAGAGACCCAGTACTTC.

The V call is TRBV7-8, the J call TRBJ2-7; 11 positions agree with TRBD2. CDR1 is SGHVS and CDR2 is FQNEAQ in the germline V gene. V lost 6 bases, J lost 0 bases, and 13 bases stayed unmatched. The CDR3 totals 18 residues. The CDR3 DNA is TGTGCCAGCAGAACGACGGGACTAGCGGAAACCCGCTCCTACGAGCAGTACTTC. This codes for CASRTTGLAETRSYEQYF.

This clonotype has more than one count but fewer than ten. V gene TRBV7-9 combines with J gene TRBJ1-5; D uncertain. Germline V gives CDR1 SEHNR, CDR2 FQNEAQ (reference sequence). The V end lost 1 base, the J end lost 11 bases, and 9 bases lay between the germline ends. This CDR3 has 12 residues. This CDR3 reads CASSLGPRAQHF. CDR3 nucleotides: TGTGCCAGCAGCTTAGGCCCCCGGGCCCAGCATTTT.

J is TRBJ2-1 and V is TRBV7-3; TRBD2 aligns across 10 bases. Trimming cost V 3 bases and J 4 bases; bases outside gene matches: 3. This CDR3 contains 15 residues. In germline, CDR1 is SGHTA, CDR2 FQGTGA. In DNA, the CDR3 is TGTGCCAGCAGCTTGCAAGCGGGAGGGTACAATGAGCAGTTCTTC. It yields the protein CASSLQAGGYNEQFF.

This clonotype has just a few counts. The chain joins TRBV10-3 to TRBJ1-6; possible D gene TRBD1, 5 bases. Germline V gene sequence: CDR1 ENHRY, CDR2 SYGVKD. The CDR3 runs 13 residues. With 10 bases removed from V and 5 bases from J, the gap between germline ends came to 12 bases. The CDR3 nucleotides are TGTGCCAGCAGGACAAGCGATAATTCACCCCTCCACTTT. This translates into CASRTSDNSPLHF.

The CDR3 sequence is CASSPSGGGNEKLFF. The CDR3 nucleotides read TGTGCCAGCAGCCCCAGCGGGGGGGGTAATGAAAAACTGTTTTTT. The V gene is TRBV9, the J gene TRBJ1-4; D is possibly TRBD1 (5 bases). The CDR3 is 15 residues long. Between the trimmed V and J ends, which lost 4 bases and 4 bases, there was a span of 14 bases. Germline V gives CDR1 SGDLS, CDR2 YYNGEE.

This rearrangement joins TRBV24-1 to TRBJ2-5, with TRBD1 identical over 10 bases. Germline CDR1 KGHDR, CDR2 SFDVKD. The length of the CDR3 is 17 residues. J was trimmed by 5 bases and V by 3 bases; bases with no gene match: 11. CDR3 sequence: CATSDIPGQGKGETQYF. The CDR3 DNA sequence: TGTGCCACCAGTGATATCCCGGGACAGGGGAAGGGTGAGACCCAGTACTTC.

J is TRBJ1-2 and V is TRBV5-1; tentative D call: TRBD1 (5 bases). Germline V gene sequence: CDR1 SGHRS, CDR2 YFSETQ. The V end lost 3 bases, the J end lost 5 bases, and 17 bases lay between the germline ends. This CDR3 comprises 15 residues. CDR3 protein: CASSSNTGTDYGYTF. CDR3 coding DNA: TGCGCCAGCAGCTCTAACACCGGGACGGATTATGGCTACACCTTC.

J is TRBJ1-1 and V is TRBV10-3; D not resolved. This CDR3 has 11 residues. Germline values: CDR1 ENHRY, CDR2 SYGVKD. Trimming left V 6 bases short and J 0 bases short, with 2 bases between. CDR3 bases: TGTGCCATCAGGTTGAACACTGAAGCTTTCTTT. It translates to CAIRLNTEAFF.

This clonotype was seen just once. The chain uses TRBV20-1 and TRBJ2-1, with unresolved D. The CDR3 consists of 13 residues. Per germline, CDR1 DFQATT and CDR2 SNEGSKA (reference sequence). Deletions cut 5 bases from V and 4 bases from J, with 12 bases between. CDR3 amino acids: CSAWNRLYNEQFF. In DNA, the CDR3 is TGCAGTGCTTGGAACCGATTGTACAATGAGCAGTTCTTC.

The chain carries TRBV5-4 and TRBJ2-7; tentative D call: TRBD2 (5 bases). V dropped 2 bases and J dropped 7 bases, with 7 bases sitting between them. CDR1 and CDR2 (germline): SGHNT, YYREEE (reference sequence). The CDR3 extends over 11 amino acids. CDR3 sequence reads: CASSFREEQYF. CDR3 nucleotide sequence: TGTGCCAGCAGCTTTCGGGAAGAGCAGTACTTC.

This clonotype was seen only a few times. CDR3 coding DNA: TGTGCCACCAGGGGTTGTCGCTCCTACGAGCAGTACTTC. Amino acid sequence: CATRGCRSYEQYF. The chain carries TRBV24-1 and TRBJ2-7; no clear D gene. The CDR3 extends over 13 amino acids. Per germline, CDR1 KGHDR and CDR2 SFDVKD. The ends were cut back, 7 bases at V and 0 bases at J, with 9 bases in the middle.

A remark on this clonotype: One end of the junction varies from germline; a read error may be responsible. The chain uses TRBV7-2 and TRBJ2-7, with D possibly matching TRBD2 (6 bases). The CDR3 is 14 residues long. Germline V gene data show CDR1 as SGHTA and CDR2 as FQGNSA. The CDR3 nucleotides are TGCGCCAGCAGCCGGGGGACCCAGGCCTACGAGCAGTACTTC. It codes for CASSRGTQAYEQYF.